The clone carrying this TCR beta chain was seen once. The protocol was immunoSEQ multiplex PCR, while the TCRdb copy is restricted to in-frame clones and leaves out a portion. The sample holds around 100,000 clones; around 86% are singletons and the top ten take less than 3%. CDR1 SGHNT and CDR2 YYREEE come from the germline V gene (reference sequence). Trimming took 4 bases from V and 2 from J; bases not matched to a gene: 7. CDR3 length: 15 amino acids. The data derive from a study of blood T cell repertoires in COVID-19. The origin of this receptor is a woman between 45 and 60 years old who had recovered from COVID-19. The V gene is TRBV5-4, the J gene TRBJ2-3; 7 nucleotides line up with TRBD2. The sequencing sample was made of PBMCs or T cells enriched from blood (not recorded which). CDR3 sequence: CASSQGLELTDTQYF. The CDR3, as DNA: TGTGCCAGCAGCCAAGGACTAGAACTCACAGATACGCAGTATTTT. Supplemented by reference TRBV5-4 and TRBJ2-3, the full variable domain reads ETGVTQSPTHLIKTRGQQVTLRCSSQSGHNTVSWYQQALGQGPQFIFQYYREEENGRGNFPPRFSGLQFPNYSSELNVNALELDDSALYLCASSQGLELTDTQYFGPGTRLTVL.